Below are 22 T cell receptor beta chains sequenced from a single sample in a study of blood T cell repertoires in COVID-19. The table came from immunoSEQ multiplex PCR; TCRdb's copy has only in-frame clones and leaves some out. The repertoire has 220,000 or so clones, around 90% of them found once; the top ten carry around 6%. The source material was peripheral blood. The receptors here all came from a man between 60 and 75 years old who had recovered from COVID-19.

The rearrangement uses TRBV7-2 and TRBJ2-3; TRBD1 matches at 9 bases. The trim removed 5 bases at V and 6 bases at J, leaving 6 bases unmatched. The CDR3 sequence is 14 residues long. Per germline, CDR1 SGHTA and CDR2 FQGNSA. CDR3 in amino acids: CASSLGQGMDTQYF. CDR3 DNA: TGTGCCAGCAGCCTCGGACAGGGGATGGATACGCAGTATTTT.

The gene calls are TRBV27 and TRBJ1-2, with a tentative D call TRBD1 (5 bases). Between the trimmed V and J ends, which lost 5 bases and 0 bases, there was a span of 16 bases. The CDR3 totals 16 residues. Germline CDR1 is MNHEY and CDR2 is SMNVEV (reference sequence). The CDR3 spells CASSLTVRPSNYGYTF. DNA for the CDR3: TGTGCCAGCAGTCTGACAGTCCGACCTTCTAACTATGGCTACACCTTC.

This rearrangement joins TRBV19 to TRBJ1-4; D may be TRBD1 (5 bases). CDR1 LNHDA and CDR2 SQIVND come from the germline V gene (reference sequence). This CDR3 has 14 amino acids. Trimming cost V 3 bases and J 4 bases, with 9 bases left between them. The CDR3 protein is CASSIPQVNEKLFF. Here the CDR3 DNA reads TGTGCCAGTAGTATTCCACAGGTTAATGAAAAACTGTTTTTT.

The rearrangement joins TRBV5-5 to TRBJ1-6; the D gene is possibly TRBD1 (5 bases). The CDR3 loop spans 18 amino acids. The germline V and J ends were trimmed by 0 bases and 3 bases, with 16 bases remaining between them. Looked up from germline, CDR1 is SGHKS and CDR2 is YYEKEE (reference sequence). The CDR3 DNA reads TGTGCCAGCAGCTTGGCCCCCCTACGACAGATCTATAATTCACCCCTCCACTTT. Protein product: CASSLAPLRQIYNSPLHF.

This clone showed up just once. This sequence joins TRBV23-1 and TRBJ1-4, with TRBD1 identical over 7 bases. TRBV23-1 is assigned to the ORF class and has an uncertain function. The CDR3 spans 14 residues. After removal of 2 bases from V and 7 bases from J, the junction contained 4 bases not matched to a gene. The CDR3 DNA follows: TGCGCCAGCAGTCAACTCGGGACAGTTGAAAAACTGTTTTTT. Its translation: CASSQLGTVEKLFF.

The chain has TRBV6-1 and TRBJ2-1; D is possibly TRBD2 (5 bases). Trimming stripped 1 base from V and 4 bases from J, with 14 bases between. Germline loops: CDR1 MNHNS, CDR2 SASEGT. The CDR3 totals 16 residues. The CDR3 DNA is TGTGCCAGCAGTGAAGTGGGCCGGGGTCTGTACAATGAGCAGTTCTTC. Translating gives CASSEVGRGLYNEQFF.

This clone was picked up one time. Here the CDR3 reads CASSPTGGSGEETQYF. The DNA of the CDR3 is TGTGCCAGCAGCCCGACCGGGGGTAGCGGGGAAGAGACCCAGTACTTC. This chain joins TRBV4-2 and TRBJ2-5; 8 nucleotides agree with TRBD2. The CDR3 spans 16 residues. The ends lost 4 bases at V and 3 bases at J; junction bases unmatched: 10. Germline loops: CDR1 LGHNA, CDR2 YNFKEQ.

The CDR3 reads CASSGQGARNQPQHF. The DNA of the CDR3 is TGTGCCAGTAGTGGACAGGGGGCTCGCAATCAGCCCCAGCATTTT. The chain recombines TRBV19 with TRBJ1-5; 11 bases agree with TRBD1. V was clipped by 5 bases and J by 2 bases; unmatched bases: 2. The germline V gene encodes CDR1 LNHDA and CDR2 SQIVND (reference sequence). The CDR3 is made up of 15 amino acids.

This chain uses TRBV15 with TRBJ2-7, with 7 bases matching TRBD2. The V gene end was trimmed by 0 bases and the J gene end by 3 bases; junction bases not matched to a gene: 5. The length of the CDR3 is 15 residues. Germline assignment: CDR1 LNHNV and CDR2 YYDKDF (reference sequence). Here the CDR3 DNA reads TGTGCCACCAGCAGAGATCCGGCTAGCGGCTACGAGCAGTACTTC. Its protein is CATSRDPASGYEQYF.

This chain joins TRBV9 and TRBJ2-1; perhaps TRBD2 as D (5 bases). The CDR3 loop spans 11 amino acids. V lost 4 bases and J 12 bases, leaving 11 bases between the germline ends. Germline V gene lookup returns CDR1 SGDLS and CDR2 YYNGEE. The CDR3 here is CASSPGGRQFF. CDR3 sequence (DNA): TGTGCCAGCAGCCCCGGAGGACGGCAGTTCTTC.

This clone was counted a single time. The chain uses TRBV10-3 and TRBJ2-7; 8 nucleotides agree with TRBD1. The CDR3 covers 13 residues. V shed 4 bases, J shed 6 bases, and the junction held 5 bases outside the gene matches. Germline V lookup: CDR1 ENHRY, CDR2 SYGVKD. DNA for the CDR3: TGTGCCATCAGTGGTCAGGGGGCAGGCGAGCAGTACTTC. It codes for CAISGQGAGEQYF.

This chain links TRBV9 with TRBJ2-2; D is undetermined. Germline loops: CDR1 SGDLS, CDR2 YYNGEE. Deletions cut 5 bases from V and 1 base from J, with 12 bases between. CDR3 size: 15 residues. CDR3 protein: CASRPESLNTGELFF. The CDR3 nucleotides read TGTGCCAGCAGACCAGAATCCCTGAACACCGGGGAGCTGTTTTTT.

The chain recombines TRBV6-2 or TRBV6-3 with TRBJ2-7; 14 positions match TRBD2. The CDR3 is made up of 16 amino acids. The germline V gene has CDR1 MNHEY and CDR2 SVGEGT. The ends lost 1 base at V and 5 bases at J; junction bases unmatched: 4. The CDR3 loop reads CASSYFRLAGGDEQYF. The DNA of the CDR3 is TGTGCCAGCAGTTACTTCAGACTAGCGGGAGGGGACGAGCAGTACTTC.

The chain is built from TRBV5-4 and TRBJ1-1; 10 bases agree with TRBD1. Germline V gene data show CDR1 as SGHNT and CDR2 as YYREEE (reference sequence). The CDR3 spans 13 residues. V shed 4 bases, J shed 7 bases, and the junction held 4 bases outside the gene matches. CDR3 sequence (DNA): TGTGCCAGCAGCGGGACAGGGGCCTTTGAAGCTTTCTTT. This translates into CASSGTGAFEAFF.

This chain joins TRBV19 and TRBJ1-2; TRBD1 is a possible D gene (5 bases). Trimming pared 4 bases from V and 5 bases from J, leaving 14 bases between. The CDR3 consists of 14 residues. The germline V gene encodes CDR1 LNHDA and CDR2 SQIVND (reference sequence). CDR3 sequence reads: CASSTISAGYGYTF. CDR3 nucleotide sequence: TGTGCCAGTAGTACCATAAGTGCAGGGTATGGCTACACCTTC.

V gene TRBV18 combines with J gene TRBJ2-2, with 9 bases matching TRBD1. V lost 1 base to trimming and J lost 2 bases; unmatched junction nucleotides: 8. Germline-derived CDR1 and CDR2 are KGHSH and LQKENI. The CDR3 extends over 18 amino acids. CDR3 nucleotides: TGTGCCAGCTCACCACTGGGACAGGGCACCCCAAACACCGGGGAGCTGTTTTTT. This encodes CASSPLGQGTPNTGELFF.

This clone was seen only once. The rearrangement links TRBV7-2 to TRBJ2-5; 7 bases match TRBD2. The CDR3 has 15 amino acids. Germline trimming cut 6 bases from V and 1 base from J; bases unmatched to any gene: 8. Germline V gene sequence: CDR1 SGHTA, CDR2 FQGNSA. The CDR3 is CASSLMGGAQETQYF. CDR3 bases: TGTGCCAGCAGTTTAATGGGAGGGGCCCAAGAGACCCAGTACTTC.

The chain joins TRBV7-2 to TRBJ2-2; tentatively, D is TRBD2 (6 bases). The CDR3 is made up of 16 amino acids. Germline CDR1 is SGHTA and CDR2 is FQGNSA. The germline V and J ends were trimmed by 2 bases and 0 bases, with 10 bases remaining between them. The CDR3 is CASSLFGGTNTGELFF. In DNA form, the CDR3 reads TGTGCCAGCAGCTTATTTGGCGGGACGAACACCGGGGAGCTGTTTTTT.

This chain connects TRBV28 to TRBJ1-6; D gene uncertain. Trimming left V 7 bases short and J 6 bases short, with 7 bases between. The germline V gene has CDR1 MDHEN and CDR2 SYDVKM. This CDR3 has 12 residues. CDR3 residues: CASTAGNSPLHF. The DNA for the CDR3 is TGTGCCAGCACCGCGGGTAATTCACCCCTCCACTTT.

The chain carries TRBV5-1 and TRBJ2-3, with D perhaps matching TRBD1 (5 bases). Trimming took off 4 bases at V and 5 bases at J, with 11 bases between the two ends. This CDR3 is built from 13 residues. CDR1 and CDR2 (germline): SGHRS, YFSETQ. CDR3 in DNA: TGCGCCAGCAGCCAACAAGGGGTAGATACGCAGTATTTT. Translated, it gives CASSQQGVDTQYF.

The chain couples TRBV5-8 to TRBJ1-5; TRBD1 might be the D (6 bases). Between the trimmed V and J ends, which lost 3 bases and 4 bases, there was a span of 11 bases. This CDR3 is built from 14 residues. Germline loops: CDR1 SGHTS, CDR2 YDEGEE. DNA for the CDR3: TGTGCCAGCAGCTCCGGGACACCAAATCAGCCCCAGCATTTT. This codes for CASSSGTPNQPQHF.

This clone has only one observation. The chain recombines TRBV7-2 with TRBJ2-2, with 7 bases that match TRBD2. The CDR3 consists of 17 residues. Trimming removed 7 bases from V and 4 bases from J; junction bases left unmatched: 15. Germline V gene lookup returns CDR1 SGHTA and CDR2 FQGNSA. CDR3 amino acids: CASTARGRAQGTGELFF. As DNA, the CDR3 is TGTGCCAGCACCGCTCGGGGGAGGGCTCAGGGCACCGGGGAGCTGTTTTTT.